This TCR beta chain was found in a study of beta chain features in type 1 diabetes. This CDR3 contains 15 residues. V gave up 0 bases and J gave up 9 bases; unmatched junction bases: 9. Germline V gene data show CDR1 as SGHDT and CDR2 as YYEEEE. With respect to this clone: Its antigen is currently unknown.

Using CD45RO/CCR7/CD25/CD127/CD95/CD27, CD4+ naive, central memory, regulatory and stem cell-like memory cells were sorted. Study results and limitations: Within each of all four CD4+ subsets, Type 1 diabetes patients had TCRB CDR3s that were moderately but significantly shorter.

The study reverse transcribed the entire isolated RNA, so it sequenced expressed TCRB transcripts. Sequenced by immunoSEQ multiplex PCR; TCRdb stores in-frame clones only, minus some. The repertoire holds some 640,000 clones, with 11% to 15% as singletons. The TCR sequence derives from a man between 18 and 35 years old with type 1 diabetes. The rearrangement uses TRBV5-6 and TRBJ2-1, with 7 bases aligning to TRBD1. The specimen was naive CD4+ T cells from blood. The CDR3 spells CASSLAWRSGGEQFF. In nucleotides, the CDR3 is TGTGCCAGCAGCTTGGCTTGGAGGTCAGGGGGTGAGCAGTTCTTC.